The clone carrying this TCR beta chain occurred once. Germline lookup yields CDR1 SGHRS and CDR2 YFSETQ. The CDR3 is 17 residues long. J was trimmed by 7 bases and V by 4 bases; bases with no gene match: 17. These data originate in a study of T cell repertoires in aging, cancer and after chemotherapy. The template was genomic DNA from peripheral blood, not RNA. Multiplex touch-down PCR with TRB-A/B primers amplified rearranged V-D-J TRB sequences. TCRdb analysed the multiplex PCR reads with MiXCR anew, one entry per CDR3 protein. The sample yields about 9,200 distinct CDR3 sequences, 33% seen once. Sequenced sample: blood. This rearrangement joins TRBV5-1 to TRBJ1-5; 7 bases line up with TRBD1. This clonotype originated in a human donor in good health. The donor label of this sample is uncertain. For the CDR3, the DNA is TGCGCCAGCAGCCCCCAACCCACAGGGGCCGCAGCCCAGCCCCAGCATTTT. Its protein product is CASSPQPTGAAAQPQHF.